This passage covers 18 T cell receptor beta chains from one sample sequenced in a study of cytomegalovirus exposure and HLA in healthy donors (dated by TCRdb to 2015 to 2018). The method was the immunoSEQ multiplex PCR assay. For the multiplex PCR, a mixture combining 60 forward primers for TCR Vbeta segments and 13 reverse primers for TCR Jbeta segments was used. TCRdb limited this immuneACCESS table to in-frame rearrangements with V and J called. A share of clones is missing; checked studies link under half to unresolved V genes, and the rest is unexplained. The sample table shows 100,000 to 150,000 clones, and around 80% are seen once. Of the sample, roughly 0.99% is held by the ten largest clones. The specimen sequenced was PBMCs. Receptors originate from a young woman in good health and CMV-seronegative.

The chain couples TRBV9 to TRBJ2-7; 7 positions agree with TRBD1. This CDR3 spans 16 amino acids. Germline CDR1 SGDLS, CDR2 YYNGEE. With V trimmed by 2 bases and J by 6 bases, 14 bases remained unmatched. CDR3 DNA sequence: TGTGCCAGCAGCGTTTCTGGGACAGCTACCTCGGGCGAGCAGTACTTC. Its protein is CASSVSGTATSGEQYF.

V is TRBV11-2 and J is TRBJ2-5, with TRBD2 identical over 9 bases. Germline assignment: CDR1 SGHAT and CDR2 FQNNGV. The CDR3 is made up of 17 amino acids. V was pared by 3 bases and J by 5 bases, with 13 bases of the junction left unmatched. This CDR3 is CASSLEFRLAGIETQYF. The CDR3 DNA reads TGTGCCAGCAGCTTGGAGTTTAGGCTAGCGGGGATCGAGACCCAGTACTTC.

The chain couples TRBV7-2 to TRBJ2-5, with D possibly matching TRBD2 (6 bases). This CDR3 contains 13 residues. Trimming took 8 bases from V and 1 from J, leaving 11 bases between them. The germline CDR1 and CDR2 sequences are SGHTA and FQGNSA. CDR3 sequence reads: CASARGLQETQYF. The CDR3, as DNA: TGTGCCAGCGCGAGGGGACTCCAAGAGACCCAGTACTTC. The variable domain in full, with the rest retrieved from reference TRBV7-2 and TRBJ2-5, is GAGVSQSPSNKVTEKGKDVELRCDPISGHTALYWYRQSLGQGLEFLIYFQGNSAPDKSGLPSDRFSAERTGGSVSTLTIQRTQQEDSAVYLCASARGLQETQYFGPGTRLLVL.

The chain is built from TRBV29-1 and TRBJ2-7; 12 bases map to TRBD1. CDR1 and CDR2 from the germline V gene are SQVTM and ANQGSEA. CDR3 length: 15 amino acids. V lost 4 bases to trimming and J lost 7 bases; unmatched junction nucleotides: 11. CDR3 DNA sequence: TGCAGCGTTGGGGGACCGGGACAGGGGGCGGGAGAGCAGTACTTC. Its translation is CSVGGPGQGAGEQYF.

A few counts support this clone. This rearrangement joins TRBV11-2 to TRBJ2-3; a possible D gene is TRBD1 (5 bases). Germline lookup yields CDR1 SGHAT and CDR2 FQNNGV. V lost 2 bases, J lost 7 bases, and 13 bases lay in between. The CDR3 length is 14 residues. The CDR3 DNA reads TGTGCCAGCAGCTTAAACCCAGGGTCATATACGCAGTATTTT. This codes for CASSLNPGSYTQYF.

The chain joins TRBV10-2 to TRBJ1-5; D call uncertain. V was cut by 2 bases and J by 2 bases, with 7 bases left in between. Germline loops: CDR1 WSHSY, CDR2 SAAADI. The CDR3 loop spans 14 amino acids. The chain's CDR3 is CASSENQGNQPQHF. CDR3 bases: TGCGCCAGCAGTGAGAATCAGGGCAATCAGCCCCAGCATTTT.

This clone was observed a handful of times. The chain carries TRBV7-3 and TRBJ1-1, with 7 positions matching TRBD1. The ends lost 1 base at V and 3 bases at J; junction bases unmatched: 5. CDR3 length equals 15 residues. The germline CDR1 and CDR2 sequences are SGHTA and FQGTGA. The CDR3 reads CASSLRARGYTEAFF. The CDR3 coding sequence is TGTGCCAGCAGCTTAAGGGCCAGGGGGTACACTGAAGCTTTCTTT.

V gene TRBV28 combines with J gene TRBJ2-5; D perhaps matches TRBD2 (6 bases). Germline assignment: CDR1 MDHEN and CDR2 SYDVKM. Trimming removed 5 bases at V and 5 bases at J, with 21 bases between. CDR3 size: 16 residues. The CDR3 protein is CASSTPGTSDRETQYF. In nucleotides, the CDR3 is TGTGCCAGCAGTACCCCGGGGACTTCGGATAGGGAGACCCAGTACTTC.

The V call is TRBV4-1, the J call TRBJ2-1; maybe TRBD2 (5 bases). The CDR3 extends over 17 amino acids. V shed 1 base and J shed 7 bases, with 20 bases lying between them. From germline, CDR1 is MGHRA and CDR2 YSYEKL. The CDR3 is CASSQGRVTPQRNEQFF. CDR3 coding DNA: TGCGCCAGCAGCCAAGGGCGGGTGACACCTCAAAGGAATGAGCAGTTCTTC.

The CDR3 spells CASSPPARRDGYTF. The CDR3 bases are TGTGCCAGCTCACCACCGGCTAGGCGTGATGGCTACACCTTC. This chain joins TRBV18 and TRBJ1-2; no definite D call. The germline gives CDR1 KGHSH, CDR2 LQKENI. The CDR3 runs to 14 residues. The V and J ends lost 0 bases and 6 bases respectively, with 11 bases between them.

This rearrangement joins TRBV7-9 to TRBJ1-4; 9 bases are shared with TRBD1. CDR1 and CDR2 (germline): SEHNR, FQNEAQ (reference sequence). The CDR3 has 16 residues. Trimming at V came to 6 bases and at J to 7 bases, leaving 12 bases not matched to a gene. This CDR3 reads CASRKHLGQGLEKLFF. The CDR3 region has the DNA TGTGCCAGCAGAAAACACCTTGGACAGGGGCTTGAAAAACTGTTTTTT.

Comment on this clone: Other DNA sequences from this sample encode an identical CDR3 as well. V and J are TRBV6-1 and TRBJ1-3, with a possible D match to TRBD1 (5 bases). Between the trimmed V and J ends, which lost 1 base and 0 bases, there was a span of 10 bases. The CDR3 consists of 16 residues. Germline V gene sequence: CDR1 MNHNS, CDR2 SASEGT. CDR3 bases: TGTGCCAGCAGTGAAGGTGGGGCCACCTCTGGAAACACCATATATTTT. This encodes CASSEGGATSGNTIYF.

The gene calls are TRBV11-3 and TRBJ2-7; possibly TRBD1 for D (6 bases). This CDR3 is 14 amino acids long. V dropped 1 base and J dropped 7 bases, with 14 bases sitting between them. Germline V gives CDR1 SGHNT, CDR2 YENEEA. The CDR3: CASSLVGARREQYF. DNA of the CDR3: TGTGCCAGCAGCTTAGTGGGGGCGCGAAGGGAGCAGTACTTC.

The V and J genes are TRBV14 and TRBJ2-2; the D gene is possibly TRBD2 (6 bases). The germline CDR1 and CDR2 sequences are SGHDN and FVKESK. The CDR3 spans 17 residues. Trimming removed 4 bases from V and 0 bases from J, with 15 bases in between. CDR3 nucleotides: TGTGCCAGCAGCCTCGGCGGGACTGGTGCGAACACCGGGGAGCTGTTTTTT. This encodes CASSLGGTGANTGELFF.

The genes are TRBV9 and TRBJ2-1, with no clear D. Per the germline V gene, CDR1 is SGDLS and CDR2 is YYNGEE. The CDR3 length is 13 residues. V was trimmed by 3 bases and J by 5 bases, leaving 9 bases between them. CDR3 DNA sequence: TGTGCCAGCAGCGGGGCCTTACACAATGAGCAGTTCTTC. This translates into CASSGALHNEQFF.

This rearrangement joins TRBV6-1 to TRBJ1-1; weak D call: TRBD1 (5 bases). Trimming stripped 4 bases from V and 10 bases from J, with 25 bases between. The CDR3 is 16 amino acids. CDR1 is MNHNS and CDR2 is SASEGT in the germline V gene. The DNA for the CDR3 is TGTGCCAGCAGTGGACTTGCCTCCGGGACTGGGGCGGTAGCTTTCTTT. Its protein product is CASSGLASGTGAVAFF.

CDR3 amino acids: CASSLRASGSSPYEQYF. The CDR3, as DNA: TGTGCCAGCAGCTTAAGGGCTAGCGGGAGTAGTCCCTACGAGCAGTACTTC. This rearrangement joins TRBV7-8 to TRBJ2-5; 10 nucleotides line up with TRBD2. The J call may be in error: the DNA end matches TRBJ2-7 better. CDR1 and CDR2 from the germline V gene are SGHVS and FQNEAQ. The CDR3 totals 17 residues.

The chain links TRBV5-4 to TRBJ2-7; 13 bases align to TRBD2. The CDR3 runs to 14 residues. CDR1 is SGHNT, CDR2 YYREEE, per germline (reference sequence). V shed 4 bases, J shed 6 bases, and the junction held 4 bases outside the gene matches. In DNA form, the CDR3 reads TGTGCCAGCAGCACGGGACTAGCGGGACGCGAGCAGTACTTC. It specifies CASSTGLAGREQYF.